The text below deals with one T cell receptor (beta chain). Repertoires were generated with immunoSEQ multiplex PCR, while TCRdb's copy carries only in-frame clones and drops some. Seen here are about 12,000 clones, about 80% observed once, and the top ten hold roughly 3.6%. This CDR3 contains 15 residues. CDR1 and CDR2 (germline): MDHEN, SYDVKM. Trimming left V 6 bases short and J 2 bases short, with 14 bases between. The sample originates from a study of follicular helper T cells after annual influenza vaccination. Noted time point: 2015-2016 season, pre-vaccination. No donor had influenza vaccine in the prior 6 months; all lived in the community. Each time point used about 40 to 100 mL of blood. Non-naive CD4+CXCR5+PD-1+ cTfh were sorted into ICOS+CD38+ and ICOS-CD38- fractions.

This receptor was obtained from an adult who received the influenza vaccine. This sequence joins TRBV28 and TRBJ1-5; maybe TRBD1 (6 bases). The sample consisted of CXCR5+ CD38- circulating T follicular helper cells from blood, taken on the day of influenza vaccination. Subset described: circulating Tfh, non-naive CD4+CXCR5+PD-1+ (ICOS+CD38+ or ICOS-CD38-). The CDR3 sequence: CASRYRVWGNQPQHF. CDR3 DNA: TGTGCCAGCAGATACAGGGTGTGGGGCAATCAGCCCCAGCATTTT.